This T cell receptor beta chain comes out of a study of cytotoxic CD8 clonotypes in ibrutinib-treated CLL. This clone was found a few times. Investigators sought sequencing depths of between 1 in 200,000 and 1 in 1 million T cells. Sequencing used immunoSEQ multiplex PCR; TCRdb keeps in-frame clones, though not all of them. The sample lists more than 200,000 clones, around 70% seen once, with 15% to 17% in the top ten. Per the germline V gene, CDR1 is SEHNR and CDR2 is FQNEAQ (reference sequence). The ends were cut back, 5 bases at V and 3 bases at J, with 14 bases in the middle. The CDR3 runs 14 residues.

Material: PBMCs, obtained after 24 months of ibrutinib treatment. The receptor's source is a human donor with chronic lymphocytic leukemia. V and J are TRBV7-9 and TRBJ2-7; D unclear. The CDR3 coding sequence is TGTGCCAGCAGCCATAGGAGTTCCAGCTACGAGCAGTACTTC. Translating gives CASSHRSSSYEQYF.